The 20 T cell receptor beta chains presented below share a single source sample, sequenced in a study of T-cell memory formation after mild COVID-19. TCRdb used MiXCR to reprocess the 5' RACE reads, holding one entry per CDR3 protein. The table records about 190,000 distinct CDR3 sequences, roughly 30% of them present only once. The source material was PBMCs or a T cell subset sorted from them (not recorded which). The source is an adult woman who had mild COVID-19 (a few samples of this study predate the infection). Cell type and time point are not known.

The gene calls are TRBV12-3 or TRBV12-4 and TRBJ2-7, with 8 bases fitting TRBD2. CDR3 length: 18 residues. The V segment lost 0 bases and the J segment 5 bases; nucleotides outside the gene matches: 15. The CDR3 bases are TGTGCCAGCAGTTTAGCGGGACTTTACGTCGGGGGGGGCCACGAGCAGTACTTC. Translating it yields CASSLAGLYVGGGHEQYF.

This clonotype was seen a handful of times. This sequence joins TRBV7-9 and TRBJ1-1; unclear D gene. With 0 bases removed from V and 4 bases from J, the gap between germline ends came to 9 bases. Germline V gene sequence: CDR1 SEHNR, CDR2 FQNEAQ (reference sequence). The CDR3 totals 14 residues. The CDR3 nucleotides read TGTGCCAGCAGCTTAGCCGGGGTAGGCACTGAAGCTTTCTTT. This encodes CASSLAGVGTEAFF.

This clonotype appeared many times. It is likely a read error, because the conserved phenylalanine at the end of the CDR3 is missing. It is unclear where the CDR3 begins or ends on the DNA, so no DNA is shown, and the CDR3 is as TCRdb lists it. The chain couples TRBV4-1 to TRBJ2-1; the table's TRBD2 call for D was not verified on the DNA. Germline assignment: CDR1 MGHRA and CDR2 YSYEKL. With termini counted, the CDR3 has 15 amino acids. The CDR3 spells CASSQDLASGKIGPL.

This chain connects TRBV24-1 to TRBJ2-3; D not certain. This CDR3 contains 14 residues. Trimming shortened V by 1 base and J by 0 bases, and 4 bases separated the two germline ends. The germline V gene has CDR1 KGHDR and CDR2 SFDVKD. The CDR3 region is CATSDFRSTDTQYF. The CDR3 region has the DNA TGTGCCACCAGTGATTTCAGGAGCACAGATACGCAGTATTTT.

The chain is built from TRBV20-1 and TRBJ2-1; 7 bases match TRBD1. The CDR3 has 16 amino acids. V trimming: 1 base; J trimming: 1 base; junction bases outside the gene matches: 7. CDR1 is DFQATT and CDR2 is SNEGSKA in the germline V gene (reference sequence). CDR3 bases: TGCAGTGCTAGAGTTATTCGGGACAGTTCCTACAATGAGCAGTTCTTC. Its protein product is CSARVIRDSSYNEQFF.

CDR3 sequence (DNA): TGTGCCAGCAGCTTGGGGATTGAAGGGTGGACCCAGCATTTT. This sequence encodes CASSLGIEGWTQHF. The V call is TRBV7-6, the J call TRBJ1-5; D call uncertain. Trimming took off 3 bases at V and 11 bases at J, with 17 bases between the two ends. This CDR3 spans 14 amino acids. Germline V gene data show CDR1 as SGHVS and CDR2 as FNYEAQ.

The chain couples TRBV12-3 or TRBV12-4 to TRBJ2-2; D gene ambiguous. Trimming left V 5 bases short and J 3 bases short, with 19 bases between. The CDR3 covers 17 residues. The CDR3 loop reads CASSNPRAPNHTGELFF. DNA of the CDR3: TGTGCCAGCAGTAATCCCAGAGCGCCCAACCACACCGGGGAGCTGTTTTTT.

The table lists this clonotype with a few counts. This chain uses TRBV29-1 with TRBJ2-5; tentatively, D is TRBD1 (6 bases). The V and J ends lost 2 bases and 4 bases respectively, with 14 bases between them. The V gene's germline CDR1 is SQVTM and CDR2 ANQGSEA. CDR3 length: 14 amino acids. The CDR3 sequence: CSVERGGRAETQYF. CDR3 sequence (DNA): TGCAGCGTTGAACGTGGGGGCAGGGCAGAGACCCAGTACTTC.

This clonotype was picked up a small number of times. The chain is built from TRBV7-2 and TRBJ2-2; the match to TRBD1 covers 7 bases. V shed 5 bases, J shed 6 bases, and the junction held 6 bases outside the gene matches. Germline V CDR1 and CDR2: SGHTA, FQGNSA. There are 14 residues in the CDR3. CDR3 bases: TGTGCCAGCAGCAAGATGACAGGGCCCGGGGAGCTGTTTTTT. Encoded protein: CASSKMTGPGELFF.

This chain uses TRBV3-1 with TRBJ2-1, with D perhaps TRBD1 (6 bases). V gave up 4 bases and J gave up 4 bases, with 14 bases separating them. Germline V lookup: CDR1 LGHDT, CDR2 YNNKEL (reference sequence). The CDR3 loop spans 15 amino acids. CDR3 residues: CASSLLGQSYNEQFF. The DNA for the CDR3 is TGTGCCAGCAGCCTCCTTGGACAGTCTTACAATGAGCAGTTCTTC.

The CDR3 sequence is CATAPLAGSTDTQYF. The CDR3 DNA follows: TGTGCCACCGCGCCTCTAGCGGGAAGCACAGATACGCAGTATTTT. This chain links TRBV15 with TRBJ2-3, with 9 bases aligning to TRBD2. CDR1 is LNHNV, CDR2 YYDKDF, per germline (reference sequence). The CDR3 has 15 residues. After removal of 8 bases from V and 0 bases from J, the junction contained 6 bases not matched to a gene.

This clonotype showed up just a few times. The chain has TRBV19 and TRBJ1-4; D possibly corresponds to TRBD1 (6 bases). The CDR3 loop spans 15 amino acids. Germline V gene data show CDR1 as LNHDA and CDR2 as SQIVND (reference sequence). V shed 8 bases and J shed 1 base, with 14 bases lying between them. The CDR3 nucleotides read TGTGCCAGTGGGAAACAGGACAGAACTAATGAAAAACTGTTTTTT. Its protein product is CASGKQDRTNEKLFF.

V and J are TRBV18 and TRBJ2-3; D perhaps matches TRBD1 (5 bases). The length of the CDR3 is 13 residues. Germline V gene lookup returns CDR1 KGHSH and CDR2 LQKENI. Trimming took 6 bases from V and 8 from J, leaving 15 bases between them. CDR3 sequence reads: CASSTTELGTQYF. CDR3 nucleotides: TGTGCCAGCTCGACGACAGAGTTGGGTACGCAGTATTTT.

The sample holds a few counts of this clonotype. The chain is built from TRBV7-9 and TRBJ2-7; tentative D call: TRBD2 (7 bases). The V end was cut by 7 bases, the J end by 6 bases, with 16 bases between. Germline V gives CDR1 SEHNR, CDR2 FQNEAQ (reference sequence). The CDR3 totals 13 residues. This CDR3 reads CASTMAGATEQYF. The DNA of the CDR3 is TGTGCCAGCACAATGGCGGGGGCAACCGAGCAGTACTTC.

This CDR3 is CASSFHARDQETQYF. The CDR3 DNA sequence: TGTGCCAGCAGCTTCCACGCCCGGGACCAAGAGACCCAGTACTTC. V and J are TRBV11-2 and TRBJ2-5, with D hard to call. Trimming left V 3 bases short and J 0 bases short, with 11 bases between. Germline loops: CDR1 SGHAT, CDR2 FQNNGV. This CDR3 contains 15 residues.

This clonotype was picked up a small number of times. This chain joins TRBV6-5 and TRBJ2-7; D is perhaps TRBD1 or TRBD2 (6 bases each). The V gene lost 6 bases and the J gene lost 2 bases, with 17 bases spanning the gap. CDR1 is MNHEY and CDR2 is SVGAGI in the germline V gene. This CDR3 is 15 amino acids long. CDR3 protein: CASREGRGLPYEQYF. CDR3 DNA sequence: TGTGCCAGCAGGGAGGGCAGGGGCCTCCCCTACGAGCAGTACTTC.

The chain joins TRBV9 to TRBJ2-1; unclear D gene. CDR1 and CDR2 from the germline V gene are SGDLS and YYNGEE. Trimming removed 0 bases from V and 4 bases from J, with 14 bases in between. CDR3 length equals 16 residues. The CDR3 DNA is TGTGCCAGCAGCGTAGTAGAAGGGTACTCGTACAATGAGCAGTTCTTC. Amino acid sequence: CASSVVEGYSYNEQFF.

The sample holds a few counts of this clonotype. The rearrangement uses TRBV30 and TRBJ2-5; tentative D call: TRBD2 (6 bases). There are 12 residues in the CDR3. The V and J ends lost 5 bases and 4 bases respectively, with 11 bases between them. The germline V gene has CDR1 GTSNPN and CDR2 SVGIG (reference sequence). CDR3 protein: CAWSLGGETQYF. The DNA of the CDR3 is TGTGCCTGGTCTTTGGGGGGAGAGACCCAGTACTTC.

Only a few counts were recorded for this clonotype. The gene calls are TRBV3-1 and TRBJ2-7, with 9 nucleotides matching TRBD1. CDR3 length equals 16 residues. V was pared by 0 bases and J by 0 bases, with 3 bases of the junction left unmatched. CDR1 is LGHDT and CDR2 is YNNKEL in the germline V gene (reference sequence). This CDR3 is CASSQEGTGSSYEQYF. In nucleotides, the CDR3 is TGTGCCAGCAGCCAAGAAGGGACAGGGAGCTCCTACGAGCAGTACTTC.

V usage is TRBV28 and J usage is TRBJ2-7; 9 nucleotides match TRBD1. Trimming removed 8 bases from V and 4 bases from J; junction bases left unmatched: 9. The CDR3 is 14 residues long. Germline assignment: CDR1 MDHEN and CDR2 SYDVKM. The DNA of the CDR3 is TGTGCCAGCCGGGACAGGGCAACAGGTTACGAGCAGTACTTC. Its translation: CASRDRATGYEQYF.